This T cell receptor beta chain was identified in a study of CD8 T cells in Susac syndrome. The RNA input was about 0.5 to 1 ug, and it was reverse transcribed with random hexamers. TCRdb redid the calling of the immunoSEQ multiplex PCR reads with MiXCR, one entry per CDR3 protein. Of around 95,000 distinct CDR3 sequences in the sample, 95% are singletons; the top ten hold 0.3%. This TCR was recovered from a human donor with Susac syndrome. The specimen sequenced was CD8+ T cells from PBMCs.

DNA for the CDR3: TGCAGCGTTGAGCAGGGGAACTATGGCTACACCTTC. It specifies CSVEQGNYGYTF. The V and J genes are TRBV29-1 and TRBJ1-2, with D possibly matching TRBD1 (6 bases). Trimming removed 3 bases from V and 2 bases from J, with 7 bases in between. The CDR3 totals 12 residues. CDR1 is SQVTM and CDR2 is ANQGSEA in the germline V gene.